This T cell receptor beta chain was found in a study of blood T cell repertoires in COVID-19. For the study at large: Samples taken during acute and convalescent COVID-19 were collected in the United States, Italy and Spain.

Produced via immunoSEQ multiplex PCR; TCRdb's table is partial and in-frame only. Of 250,000 or so clones listed, 86% were seen once; the top ten hold 8.5% to 9%. V lost 3 bases and J 6 bases, leaving 11 bases between the germline ends. Germline loops: CDR1 GTSNPN, CDR2 SVGIG (reference sequence). The CDR3 is 13 amino acids. The genes are TRBV30 and TRBJ1-4; D unclear. This receptor was identified in a man aged 35-49 years with active or convalescent COVID-19. Sequencing input: peripheral blood. CDR3 in amino acids: CAWRRNTDEKLFF. The DNA for the CDR3 is TGTGCCTGGAGACGCAACACCGATGAAAAACTGTTTTTT.